What follows are 29 T cell receptor beta chains derived from one specimen sequenced in a study of identical twins (TCRdb year 2016). The receptor library was made with 5' RACE. Instrument on record: Illumina HiSeq 2000. TCRdb cleaned the public reads at Q25 with fastp, built clones with MiXCR and kept in-frame beta chains. Rows with one shared CDR3 protein collapse into an entry with the most common genes and DNA. For this sample the table gives over 250,000 distinct CDR3 sequences, of which roughly 9% were detected only once. Under 7.5% of the sample belongs to the ten largest clones. The sample also formed part of further work on yellow fever vaccine responses in identical twins.

Specimen: CD8+ T cells sorted from blood. These TCRs come from a young woman in good health.

This clonotype was observed a handful of times. The rearrangement links TRBV12-3 or TRBV12-4 to TRBJ2-7, with D unresolved. The ends were cut back, 1 base at V and 7 bases at J, with 11 bases in the middle. This CDR3 is 13 amino acids long. Here the CDR3 DNA reads TGTGCCAGCAGTTTAGGCTCTCTCGGAGAGCAGTACTTC. It translates to CASSLGSLGEQYF.

This rearrangement joins TRBV7-6 to TRBJ1-2; D not resolved. V gave up 1 base and J gave up 8 bases, with 11 bases separating them. Germline values: CDR1 SGHVS, CDR2 FNYEAQ. The CDR3 extends over 13 amino acids. CDR3 in amino acids: CASSLESGLGYTF. The CDR3 nucleotides are TGTGCCAGCAGCTTAGAATCCGGGTTAGGCTACACCTTC.

The rearrangement uses TRBV28 and TRBJ2-7; D ambiguous. CDR1 and CDR2 from the germline V gene are MDHEN and SYDVKM. The CDR3 runs 14 residues. V was pared by 3 bases and J by 3 bases, with 12 bases between. The CDR3: CASSFPGSYYEQYF. The CDR3 region has the DNA TGTGCCAGCAGTTTCCCAGGTTCCTACTACGAGCAGTACTTC.

This clonotype was seen a few times. The gene calls are TRBV19 and TRBJ2-1, with D possibly being TRBD1 or TRBD2 (5 bases each). Germline V gene lookup returns CDR1 LNHDA and CDR2 SQIVND (reference sequence). The germline V and J ends were trimmed by 0 bases and 7 bases, with 10 bases remaining between them. This CDR3 spans 14 amino acids. The CDR3 reads CASSIDPGRNEQFF. The CDR3 region has the DNA TGTGCCAGTAGTATAGATCCGGGGCGAAATGAGCAGTTCTTC.

To note about this clonotype: A much larger clone lies a single base off, so this may be a read error. The J gene is TRBJ2-3, the V gene TRBV6-2 or TRBV6-3; 7 bases line up with TRBD2. The CDR3 consists of 18 residues. From germline, CDR1 is MNHEY and CDR2 SVGEGT. CDR3 in DNA: TGTGCCAGCAGTTACTCCCCGGGGAGCGGGAAATCGGCAGATAAGCAGTATTTT. Amino acids: CASSYSPGSGKSADKQYF.

This chain links TRBV7-3 with TRBJ2-7; 12 bases are shared with TRBD2. CDR1 is SGHTA, CDR2 FQGTGA, per germline. This CDR3 contains 14 residues. After removal of 4 bases from V and 6 bases from J, the junction contained 4 bases not matched to a gene. In DNA, the CDR3 is TGTGCCAGCAGCTCTGGACTAGCGGGGACCGAGCAGTACTTC. It encodes CASSSGLAGTEQYF.

This clonotype was counted only a few times. This chain connects TRBV4-3 to TRBJ2-3; 7 bases agree with TRBD1. Germline trimming cut 0 bases from V and 10 bases from J; bases unmatched to any gene: 10. CDR1 and CDR2 from the germline V gene are LGHNA and YSLEER. The CDR3 extends over 15 amino acids. The CDR3 loop reads CASSQDRTGGAAQYF. For the CDR3, the DNA is TGCGCCAGCAGCCAAGACAGGACAGGCGGCGCGGCGCAGTATTTT.

The chain's CDR3 is CSARTSYEQYF. As DNA, the CDR3 is TGCAGTGCTAGGACATCCTACGAGCAGTACTTC. This sequence joins TRBV20-1 and TRBJ2-7; no clear D. The CDR3 consists of 11 residues. CDR1 and CDR2 from the germline V gene are DFQATT and SNEGSKA (reference sequence). V lost 3 bases and J 1 base, leaving 4 bases between the germline ends.

This clonotype was seen more than once but under ten times. The chain uses TRBV11-2 and TRBJ2-5, with 15 bases matching TRBD2. CDR1 SGHAT and CDR2 FQNNGV come from the germline V gene. The length of the CDR3 is 17 residues. Trimming at V came to 5 bases and at J to 4 bases, leaving 8 bases not matched to a gene. The CDR3 nucleotides are TGTGCCAGCAGCATAGGACTAGCGGGGGGGCCAGGAGAGACCCAGTACTTC. Translated: CASSIGLAGGPGETQYF.

This clonotype was found a few times. This chain connects TRBV29-1 to TRBJ2-1; D gene unclear. The CDR3 consists of 12 residues. Trimming shortened V by 4 bases and J by 5 bases, and 9 bases separated the two germline ends. Germline CDR1 and CDR2: SQVTM and ANQGSEA. In nucleotides, the CDR3 is TGCAGCGTTGTCAAGCGTGACAATGAGCAGTTCTTC. This translates into CSVVKRDNEQFF.

The chain is built from TRBV28 and TRBJ2-1, with D unclear. With 3 bases removed from V and 8 bases from J, the gap between germline ends came to 14 bases. Per germline, CDR1 MDHEN and CDR2 SYDVKM. This CDR3 has 14 amino acids. The CDR3 bases are TGTGCCAGCAGTTTCTTCTCACCCAACCATGAGCAGTTCTTC. Amino acids: CASSFFSPNHEQFF.

J is TRBJ2-7 and V is TRBV7-9, with TRBD2 matching over 10 bases. Germline loops: CDR1 SEHNR, CDR2 FQNEAQ (reference sequence). The CDR3 extends over 14 amino acids. The junction had 5 bases not matched to a gene; V was cut back by 6 bases and J by 3 bases. The CDR3 sequence: CASSETSGYYEQYF. As DNA, the CDR3 is TGTGCCAGCAGTGAGACTAGCGGGTACTACGAGCAGTACTTC.

This clonotype was counted a few times. This chain links TRBV4-1 with TRBJ2-4, with no clear D. Germline assignment: CDR1 MGHRA and CDR2 YSYEKL. CDR3 size: 16 residues. Trimming cost V 0 bases and J 8 bases, with 17 bases left between them. Here the CDR3 DNA reads TGCGCCAGCAGCCAAGATAGGTTATCGTGGCAGGACATTCAGTACTTC. As protein: CASSQDRLSWQDIQYF.

The CDR3 nucleotides read TGTGCCAGCTTTAGCGGGAGCGAGCAGTACTTC. Its translation: CASFSGSEQYF. This rearrangement joins TRBV6-1 to TRBJ2-7; 9 bases map to TRBD2. V trimming: 8 bases; J trimming: 6 bases; junction bases outside the gene matches: 2. This CDR3 has 11 amino acids. The germline gives CDR1 MNHNS, CDR2 SASEGT.

The chain employs TRBV4-1 and TRBJ2-7, with TRBD2 matching over 11 bases. The CDR3 has 18 amino acids. The V segment lost 4 bases and the J segment 3 bases; nucleotides outside the gene matches: 14. Germline values: CDR1 MGHRA, CDR2 YSYEKL. For the CDR3, the DNA is TGCGCCAGCAGCCCCGCGGGGGCTAGCGGGAGGCCCTTCTACGAGCAGTACTTC. It codes for CASSPAGASGRPFYEQYF.

The chain employs TRBV5-4 and TRBJ2-3; no clear D gene. V lost 0 bases, J lost 11 bases, and 10 bases lay in between. Per germline, CDR1 SGHNT and CDR2 YYREEE (reference sequence). The CDR3 is 12 residues long. The chain's CDR3 is CASSLGSVGQYF. The CDR3 DNA reads TGTGCCAGCAGCTTGGGGTCAGTGGGGCAGTATTTT.

The sample holds many counts of this clonotype. V gene TRBV30 combines with J gene TRBJ2-1; 9 nucleotides match TRBD1. V shed 4 bases, J shed 2 bases, and the junction held 9 bases outside the gene matches. This CDR3 is 16 amino acids long. CDR1 is GTSNPN and CDR2 is SVGIG in the germline V gene (reference sequence). The CDR3 nucleotides are TGTGCCTGGATGCACGGACAGGGGCTACCCTACAATGAGCAGTTCTTC. Translation: CAWMHGQGLPYNEQFF.

This rearrangement joins TRBV6-1 to TRBJ2-3, with D hard to call. The CDR3 loop spans 14 amino acids. Germline values: CDR1 MNHNS, CDR2 SASEGT. V dropped 4 bases and J dropped 1 base, with 9 bases sitting between them. The CDR3 region has the DNA TGTGCCAGCAGTGGCACAGCTGGCACAGATACGCAGTATTTT. Encoded protein: CASSGTAGTDTQYF.

The chain employs TRBV25-1 and TRBJ2-1; TRBD1 or TRBD2 may be the D gene (6 bases each). With 1 base removed from V and 7 bases from J, the gap between germline ends came to 11 bases. Germline CDR1 MGHDK, CDR2 SYGVNS. This CDR3 is 14 amino acids long. This CDR3 is CASSEFGGLNEQFF. The CDR3 DNA sequence: TGTGCCAGCAGTGAATTTGGGGGGCTAAATGAGCAGTTCTTC.

This clonotype occurred many times. The rearrangement uses TRBV28 and TRBJ2-5, with TRBD1 identical over 9 bases. V gave up 5 bases and J gave up 5 bases; unmatched junction bases: 9. This CDR3 has 15 residues. CDR1 and CDR2 (germline): MDHEN, SYDVKM. CDR3 DNA sequence: TGTGCCAGCAGTGTAGAGACAGGGGGGTTGGAGACCCAGTACTTC. It translates to CASSVETGGLETQYF.

This clonotype showed up just a few times. V gene TRBV6-2 or TRBV6-3 combines with J gene TRBJ2-1; TRBD2 matches at 8 bases. CDR3 length: 12 amino acids. The J segment lost 15 bases and the V segment lost 0 bases, leaving 4 bases of the junction unmatched. From germline, CDR1 is MNHEY and CDR2 SVGEGT. In DNA form, the CDR3 reads TGTGCCAGCAGTTACTCACTAGCGGTCGGGTTCTTC. Translating gives CASSYSLAVGFF.

This clonotype was seen at least ten times. The chain couples TRBV29-1 to TRBJ2-7; D perhaps matches TRBD2 (6 bases). Trimming left V 4 bases short and J 2 bases short, with 15 bases between. CDR3 length equals 14 residues. From germline, CDR1 is SQVTM and CDR2 ANQGSEA. CDR3 sequence (DNA): TGCAGCGTTGGTGGAGGGAAAGGGACCTACGAGCAGTACTTC. Its protein product is CSVGGGKGTYEQYF.

The V gene is TRBV7-9, the J gene TRBJ2-2; D ambiguous. The CDR3 loop spans 15 amino acids. Germline values: CDR1 SEHNR, CDR2 FQNEAQ (reference sequence). Trimming pared 10 bases from V and 2 bases from J, leaving 17 bases between. DNA of the CDR3: TGTGCCACCCCCCTGGGTGACACTAACACCGGGGAGCTGTTTTTT. Translating it yields CATPLGDTNTGELFF.

The table lists this clonotype with a few counts. The rearrangement links TRBV20-1 to TRBJ2-1; D ambiguous. Germline V CDR1 and CDR2: DFQATT, SNEGSKA (reference sequence). Trimming took 0 bases from V and 5 from J, leaving 5 bases between them. The CDR3 covers 12 residues. The CDR3 spells CSARDDNNEQFF. The DNA of the CDR3 is TGCAGTGCTAGAGACGATAACAATGAGCAGTTCTTC.

The V and J genes are TRBV2 and TRBJ2-1; a possible D gene is TRBD2 (6 bases). From germline, CDR1 is SNHLY and CDR2 FYNNEI. The length of the CDR3 is 14 residues. The germline V and J ends were trimmed by 2 bases and 6 bases, with 11 bases remaining between them. CDR3 in amino acids: CASSEFREVNEQFF. CDR3 DNA: TGTGCCAGCAGTGAATTTAGGGAGGTCAATGAGCAGTTCTTC.

At least ten counts were recorded for this clonotype. V gene TRBV7-9 combines with J gene TRBJ2-1; unclear D gene. There are 16 residues in the CDR3. The germline V gene encodes CDR1 SEHNR and CDR2 FQNEAQ (reference sequence). V was cut by 1 base and J by 6 bases, with 16 bases left in between. CDR3 bases: TGTGCCAGCAGCTTAGGGGGAACGGCCACTTCCAATGAGCAGTTCTTC. Translating gives CASSLGGTATSNEQFF.

The chain couples TRBV6-5 to TRBJ2-7; D uncertain. Trimming stripped 2 bases from V and 2 bases from J, with 16 bases between. Looked up from germline, CDR1 is MNHEY and CDR2 is SVGAGI. CDR3 size: 16 residues. CDR3 in DNA: TGTGCCAGCAGTTACCTCCCAACGTCCCCCACCTACGAGCAGTACTTC. Translating it yields CASSYLPTSPTYEQYF.

This clonotype was seen once. V gene TRBV20-1 combines with J gene TRBJ2-7, with 8 bases that match TRBD2. The CDR3 is 16 amino acids. Germline V lookup: CDR1 DFQATT, CDR2 SNEGSKA (reference sequence). The CDR3 here is CCGLGGPGLVYHEQYF. The CDR3 region has the DNA TGCTGTGGTCTAGGGGGGCCGGGACTAGTTTATCACGAGCAGTACTTC.

The V gene is TRBV2, the J gene TRBJ2-7, with 10 nucleotides matching TRBD2. The CDR3 is 14 residues long. Losses at the gene ends were 2 bases for V and 6 bases for J; bases not matched to a gene: 4. Per germline, CDR1 SNHLY and CDR2 FYNNEI. The CDR3 protein is CASSELLAGTEQYF. The CDR3 coding sequence is TGTGCCAGCAGTGAATTACTAGCGGGGACCGAGCAGTACTTC.